The next 14 T cell receptor beta chains were all read from a single sample in a study of siplizumab effects on memory and regulatory T cells. This table comes from immunoSEQ multiplex PCR, and its TCRdb copy is limited to in-frame clones, with some not included. The table records some 5,000 clones, approximately 50% of them present only once. Their antigens are not known. Cells that made up the mixed lymphocyte reaction were cocultured at 37°C for about 6 days. Sequenced sample: CFSE-low (dividing) CD8+ T cells sorted from an allogeneic mixed lymphocyte reaction. The receptor set was obtained from a human donor in good health; the cells came from an allogeneic mixed lymphocyte reaction. Some clones in this sample may be carry-over from other donors' samples.

As regards this clone: The sample holds other DNA sequences that translate to the same CDR3. For the CDR3, the DNA is TGCGCCAGCAGCTTGGAGCGATTACAAAGCGGTTACAATGAGCAGTTCTTC. The encoded protein is CASSLERLQSGYNEQFF. This sequence joins TRBV5-1 and TRBJ2-1, with D perhaps matching TRBD2 (5 bases). V was clipped by 0 bases and J by 4 bases, with 17 bases between them. This CDR3 contains 17 residues. In germline, CDR1 is SGHRS, CDR2 YFSETQ.

CDR3 residues: CASSPPVTGRYGYTF. As DNA, the CDR3 is TGTGCCAGCAGCCCACCCGTGACAGGGCGCTATGGCTACACCTTC. The chain couples TRBV6-5 to TRBJ1-2; TRBD1 agrees at 7 bases. Per the germline V gene, CDR1 is MNHEY and CDR2 is SVGAGI. This CDR3 comprises 15 residues. With V trimmed by 6 bases and J by 4 bases, 11 bases remained unmatched.

The rearrangement joins TRBV4-1 to TRBJ2-1; D possibly corresponds to TRBD1 (6 bases). V was shortened by 2 bases and J by 0 bases, with 11 bases between the two germline ends. Germline lookup yields CDR1 MGHRA and CDR2 YSYEKL. The CDR3 contains 16 residues. Written as DNA, the CDR3 is TGCGCCAGCAGCCAAAAGACAGGCGACTCCTACAATGAGCAGTTCTTC. Translation: CASSQKTGDSYNEQFF.

Concerning this clone: A far bigger clonotype differs at one base, so this is likely a read error. The CDR3: CASSLPTASYQPQHF. DNA of the CDR3: TGTGCCAGCAGCTTGCCTACAGCGAGTTACCAGCCCCAGCATTTT. The V and J genes are TRBV5-6 and TRBJ1-5; D remains unclear. Germline V gene lookup returns CDR1 SGHDT and CDR2 YYEEEE. The CDR3 is made up of 15 amino acids. V was clipped by 1 base and J by 7 bases, with 15 bases between them.

The V call is TRBV19, the J call TRBJ2-1; TRBD1 matches 10 bases. CDR1 and CDR2 (germline): LNHDA, SQIVND (reference sequence). The V gene end was trimmed by 3 bases and the J gene end by 9 bases; junction bases not matched to a gene: 20. The CDR3 spans 19 residues. Here the CDR3 reads CASSIWGGDRGVPYSEQFF. CDR3 nucleotides: TGTGCCAGTAGTATTTGGGGAGGGGACAGGGGTGTTCCGTATAGTGAGCAGTTCTTC.

In this sample, this clone turned up a few times. The V call is TRBV19, the J call TRBJ1-1; the D is unclear. V was cut by 3 bases and J by 0 bases, with 11 bases left in between. The CDR3 spans 15 residues. The germline V gene has CDR1 LNHDA and CDR2 SQIVND (reference sequence). CDR3 residues: CASSILSTMNTEAFF. DNA for the CDR3: TGTGCCAGTAGTATTTTGAGCACCATGAACACTGAAGCTTTCTTT.

This clone was seen only a few times. The chain couples TRBV19 to TRBJ2-3; TRBD2 agrees at 11 bases. The CDR3 length is 15 residues. Germline-derived CDR1 and CDR2 are LNHDA and SQIVND (reference sequence). Germline trimming cut 6 bases from V and 6 bases from J; bases unmatched to any gene: 8. The CDR3 nucleotides read TGTGCCAGTAGCCTAGCGGGAGGACTCTGGGATACGCAGTATTTT. Its protein product is CASSLAGGLWDTQYF.

V and J are TRBV15 and TRBJ2-5; maybe TRBD2 (5 bases). This CDR3 contains 14 residues. With 1 base removed from V and 2 bases from J, the gap between germline ends came to 8 bases. The germline gives CDR1 LNHNV, CDR2 YYDKDF (reference sequence). The CDR3 protein is CATSRVSVQETQYF. For the CDR3, the DNA is TGTGCCACCAGCAGAGTTAGCGTACAAGAGACCCAGTACTTC.

This clone was observed a few times. The chain links TRBV7-3 to TRBJ1-2, with TRBD1 as a possible D gene (5 bases). With 5 bases removed from V and 1 base from J, the gap between germline ends came to 14 bases. Looked up from germline, CDR1 is SGHTA and CDR2 is FQGTGA. The CDR3 spans 15 residues. Written as DNA, the CDR3 is TGTGCCAGCAGCCCGGGGGGGTTGCATAACTATGGCTACACCTTC. This encodes CASSPGGLHNYGYTF.

The J gene is TRBJ2-5, the V gene TRBV27, with a tentative D call TRBD2 (6 bases). Germline loops: CDR1 MNHEY, CDR2 SMNVEV (reference sequence). V shed 5 bases and J shed 4 bases, with 20 bases lying between them. This CDR3 is built from 16 residues. This chain's CDR3 is CASSLNPGLLSETQYF. The CDR3, as DNA: TGTGCCAGCAGTCTAAATCCGGGACTTTTGTCAGAGACCCAGTACTTC.

This clone was seen a few times. The chain links TRBV5-1 to TRBJ1-1; 10 positions match TRBD1. CDR1 and CDR2 from the germline V gene are SGHRS and YFSETQ. The V gene end was trimmed by 3 bases and the J gene end by 8 bases; junction bases not matched to a gene: 16. This CDR3 region has 17 residues. CDR3 sequence (DNA): TGCGCCAGCAGCTACGCCGGGACAGGGGCCCTGGGGGGCGAAGCTTTCTTT. Protein sequence: CASSYAGTGALGGEAFF.

This clone is labeled medium-sized (0.01 to 0.1%). The chain combines TRBV27 with TRBJ2-7; no reliable D call. Germline CDR1 reads MNHEY; CDR2 reads SMNVEV (reference sequence). CDR3 length: 14 residues. V was pared by 3 bases and J by 2 bases, with 11 bases between. CDR3 amino acids: CASSFETGTYEQYF. DNA for the CDR3: TGTGCCAGCAGTTTCGAGACGGGCACCTACGAGCAGTACTTC.

CDR3 residues: CATSQDWTAYEQYF. In DNA, the CDR3 is TGTGCCACCAGCCAAGATTGGACAGCCTACGAGCAGTACTTC. The rearrangement joins TRBV15 to TRBJ2-7; a possible D gene is TRBD1 (6 bases). There are 14 residues in the CDR3. Between the trimmed V and J ends, which lost 5 bases and 2 bases, there was a span of 13 bases. CDR1 LNHNV and CDR2 YYDKDF come from the germline V gene (reference sequence).

The rearrangement joins TRBV27 to TRBJ2-1; D uncertain. The CDR3 runs 17 residues. CDR1 and CDR2 (germline): MNHEY, SMNVEV (reference sequence). V was trimmed by 2 bases and J by 2 bases, leaving 16 bases between them. For the CDR3, the DNA is TGTGCCAGCAGTTTAGTTTTTGTAGGGCCTGCCTACAATGAGCAGTTCTTC. This encodes CASSLVFVGPAYNEQFF.